The 10 T cell receptor beta chains presented below share a single source sample, sequenced in a study of T cell repertoires in cytomegalovirus infection. TCRdb re-called the reads with MiXCR, one entry per CDR3 protein. Seen here are about 310,000 distinct CDR3 sequences, about a sixth observed once, and the top ten hold 9.5% to 15%. Input material: PBMCs. The receptors here all came from a human donor in good health (CMV status not recorded). Some clones in this sample may be carry-over from other donors' samples.

This clonotype came up many times. The chain is built from TRBV11-2 and TRBJ2-3; 7 bases are a match to TRBD2. The CDR3 extends over 16 amino acids. The V and J ends lost 3 bases and 0 bases, in that order; junction bases with no gene match: 6. CDR1 and CDR2 (germline): SGHAT, FQNNGV. This CDR3 reads CASSFGERGSTDTQYF. CDR3 DNA: TGTGCCAGCAGCTTTGGTGAGCGGGGTAGCACAGATACGCAGTATTTT.

This chain links TRBV4-1 with TRBJ2-3, with 9 bases that match TRBD1. V shed 1 base and J 14 bases; nucleotides not matched to a gene: 7. Germline loops: CDR1 MGHRA, CDR2 YSYEKL. CDR3 length: 13 amino acids. The CDR3 spells CASSQVAGTGWYF. The CDR3 DNA follows: TGCGCCAGCAGCCAAGTGGCAGGGACAGGGTGGTATTTT.

The rearrangement uses TRBV7-6 and TRBJ2-7; 9 bases line up with TRBD1. The CDR3 extends over 15 amino acids. Germline CDR1 SGHVS, CDR2 FNYEAQ. V shed 5 bases, J shed 3 bases, and the junction held 8 bases outside the gene matches. CDR3 in DNA: TGTGCCAGCAGCCAAAGCCGGGACAGGGACTACGAGCAGTACTTC. Translation: CASSQSRDRDYEQYF.

Only a few counts were recorded for this clonotype. The CDR3 reads CASSQGRSPTVSREKLFF. CDR3 nucleotides: TGCGCCAGCAGCCAAGGAAGGAGCCCGACTGTCTCGAGGGAAAAACTGTTTTTT. This chain connects TRBV4-1 to TRBJ1-4; no reliable D call. V was clipped by 1 base and J by 8 bases, with 23 bases between them. The germline CDR1 and CDR2 sequences are MGHRA and YSYEKL. There are 18 residues in the CDR3.

This clonotype was seen repeatedly, ten times or more. V and J are TRBV7-9 and TRBJ2-5; D possibly corresponds to TRBD2 (5 bases). V was trimmed by 1 base and J by 5 bases, leaving 29 bases between them. The CDR3 runs to 20 residues. CDR1 is SEHNR and CDR2 is FQNEAQ in the germline V gene (reference sequence). DNA for the CDR3: TGTGCCAGCAGCTTAGTTGGAGGCGGAGACTACCCTCAAATGCGGGAGACCCAGTACTTC. Translation gives CASSLVGGGDYPQMRETQYF. Together with reference TRBV7-9 and TRBJ2-5, the CDR3 gives the full variable domain: DTGVSQNPRHKITKRGQNVTFRCDPISEHNRLYWYRQTLGQGPEFLTYFQNEAQLEKSRLLSDRFSAERPKGSFSTLEIQRTEQGDSAMYLCASSLVGGGDYPQMRETQYFGPGTRLLVL.

This clonotype occurred many times. V is TRBV6-5 and J is TRBJ1-1; a possible D gene is TRBD1 (5 bases). This CDR3 contains 13 residues. Trimming removed 2 bases from V and 7 bases from J, with 11 bases in between. The germline V gene has CDR1 MNHEY and CDR2 SVGAGI. Here the CDR3 DNA reads TGTGCCAGCAGTTACGGGACCTCACATGAAGCTTTCTTT. It translates to CASSYGTSHEAFF.

In this sample, this clonotype turned up many times. The rearrangement joins TRBV7-6 to TRBJ2-2, with TRBD1 matching over 9 bases. J was trimmed by 1 base and V by 1 base; bases with no gene match: 1. Germline V gives CDR1 SGHVS, CDR2 FNYEAQ. The CDR3 has 16 amino acids. The DNA of the CDR3 is TGTGCCAGCAGCTTAGGACAGGGGGGGAACACCGGGGAGCTGTTTTTT. The encoded protein is CASSLGQGGNTGELFF.

This clonotype was seen a handful of times. The genes are TRBV20-1 and TRBJ2-7; 11 nucleotides align to TRBD1. CDR3 length equals 15 residues. The V and J ends lost 0 bases and 4 bases, in that order; junction bases with no gene match: 5. Germline loops: CDR1 DFQATT, CDR2 SNEGSKA (reference sequence). The CDR3 sequence is CSARDGGTGGYEQYF. CDR3 in DNA: TGCAGTGCTAGAGATGGGGGGACAGGGGGATACGAGCAGTACTTC.

This clonotype has just a few counts. The rearrangement uses TRBV6-6 and TRBJ1-2, with 7 bases identical to TRBD1. Germline CDR1 reads MNHNY; CDR2 reads SVGAGI (reference sequence). J lost 9 bases, V lost 1 base, and 5 bases had no gene match. This CDR3 contains 13 residues. The CDR3 DNA sequence: TGTGCCAGCAGTTACTTCGGACAGGACAGCTACACCTTC. Translating it yields CASSYFGQDSYTF.

The sample holds a few counts of this clonotype. J is TRBJ2-5 and V is TRBV4-1; D gene uncertain. Looked up from germline, CDR1 is MGHRA and CDR2 is YSYEKL. V was trimmed by 1 base and J by 5 bases, leaving 14 bases between them. The CDR3 covers 15 residues. DNA of the CDR3: TGCGCCAGCAGCCAAGCATCAGCGAGCCTGGAGACCCAGTACTTC. The encoded protein is CASSQASASLETQYF.